This T cell receptor (beta chain) is drawn from a study of blood T cell repertoires in COVID-19. Libraries were prepared by immunoSEQ multiplex PCR; TCRdb keeps only in-frame clonotypes and omits some of them. The data contain about 240,000 clones, approximately 80% of them singletons. Sequenced: peripheral blood. The receptor was derived from a man aged 30-40 years who had recovered from COVID-19.

For the CDR3, the DNA is TGTGCCAGCAGCCGGGACTACGATTACGAGCAGTACGTC. It specifies CASSRDYDYEQYV. The chain joins TRBV7-8 to TRBJ2-7; 7 bases are shared with TRBD2. The CDR3 sequence is 13 residues long. V trimming: 5 bases; J trimming: 4 bases; junction bases outside the gene matches: 5. Per germline, CDR1 SGHVS and CDR2 FQNEAQ.